This T cell receptor (beta chain) was documented in a study of T-cell memory formation after mild COVID-19. General study findings and limits: Contracting clones, day 15 to 85, had balanced CD4/CD8, and later expanders favored CD4+. Memory from before infection featured some responding clones, which suggests cross-reactive memory joined. Proof of SARS-CoV-2 specificity was absent for the second-wave clones that crested on day 37.

5'RACE with constant-segment primers yielded barcoded, UMI-tagged TCR alpha and TCR beta cDNA libraries. One entry per CDR3 protein results from TCRdb running MiXCR on the 5' RACE reads. Among 200,000 to 300,000 distinct CDR3 sequences listed, over 15% were seen once. The germline V gene has CDR1 SGDLS and CDR2 YYNGEE. V dropped 4 bases and J dropped 7 bases, with 15 bases sitting between them. This CDR3 comprises 14 residues. Concerning this clonotype itself: What it binds is unknown.

The sequenced material came from PBMCs or a T cell subset sorted from them (not recorded which). V is TRBV9 and J is TRBJ2-1; TRBD2 might be the D (6 bases). This TCR was sampled from a man aged 18 to 30 who had mild COVID-19 (a few samples of this study predate the infection). Cell type and time point are not known. This CDR3 is CASSPGGVENEQFF. As DNA, the CDR3 is TGTGCCAGCAGCCCAGGAGGGGTTGAAAATGAGCAGTTCTTC.